This record covers a single T cell receptor beta chain. Antigen unknown. Primers included in the PCR were 60 Vbeta and 13 Jbeta primers. Generated by immunoSEQ multiplex PCR, the TCRdb table keeps only in-frame clones and is missing some. The sample lists 170,000 or so clones, approximately 78% seen once, with 13% in the top ten. These data belong to a study of cytomegalovirus exposure and HLA in healthy donors. The CDR3 loop spans 14 amino acids. CDR1 SGDLS and CDR2 YYNGEE come from the germline V gene. V lost 0 bases and J lost 6, with 9 bases in between. Findings of the study overall: Specificity for CMV antigens was confirmed in vitro for a few of the CMV-associated chains. The study designated 150 or so TCR beta chains cytomegalovirus-associated. Excluded: some indistinguishable V segments such as TRBV6-2 and TRBV6-3. Associated with HLA alleles at 0.05 false discovery rate in a later analysis were some 16,000 TCR beta sequences.

The clonotype comes from a woman aged 45 to 65 in good health and CMV-seropositive. The V gene is TRBV9, the J gene TRBJ2-2; TRBD1 is a possible D gene (6 bases). The sequenced material came from PBMCs. In DNA, the CDR3 is TGTGCCAGCAGCGTAGAAGGGGGAGCCGGGGAGCTGTTTTTT. Translation: CASSVEGGAGELFF.